The TCR beta chain described here comes from a study of cytomegalovirus exposure and HLA in healthy donors. CDR1 LNHDA and CDR2 SQIVND come from the germline V gene (reference sequence). V lost 3 bases to trimming and J lost 5 bases; unmatched junction nucleotides: 3. The CDR3 is made up of 15 amino acids. This PCR relied on a set of 60 Vbeta primers and 13 Jbeta primers. This table comes from immunoSEQ multiplex PCR, and its TCRdb copy is limited to in-frame clones, with some not included. This sample has about 180,000 clones, with more than 60% found just once. This receptor was identified in a young man in good health and CMV-seronegative. The chain has TRBV19 and TRBJ2-3; 12 nucleotides agree with TRBD2. The specimen was PBMCs. CDR3 coding DNA: TGTGCCAGTAGTATCCCTAGCGGGAGGGGAGATACGCAGTATTTT. This encodes CASSIPSGRGDTQYF.